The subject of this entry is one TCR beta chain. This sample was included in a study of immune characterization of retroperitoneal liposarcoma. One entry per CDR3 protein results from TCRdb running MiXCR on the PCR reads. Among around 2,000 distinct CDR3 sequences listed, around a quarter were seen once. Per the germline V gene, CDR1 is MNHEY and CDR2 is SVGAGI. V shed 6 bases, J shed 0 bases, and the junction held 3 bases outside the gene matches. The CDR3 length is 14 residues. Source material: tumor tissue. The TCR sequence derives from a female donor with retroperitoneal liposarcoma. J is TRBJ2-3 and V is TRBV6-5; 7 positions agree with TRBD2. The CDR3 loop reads CASRQAGSTDTQYF. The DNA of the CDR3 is TGTGCCAGCAGACAAGCGGGAAGCACAGATACGCAGTATTTT.